Given below is one T cell receptor beta chain in context. Its specificity is not known. Gene names are the mouse ones. The read terminates 1 residue ahead of where the CDR3 ends, so the germline J gene completes it. V was trimmed by 2 bases and J by 0 bases, leaving 6 bases between them. This CDR3 has 14 residues. The germline gives CDR1 LGHNA, CDR2 YNLKQL (reference sequence). Assay used: immunoSEQ multiplex PCR; TCRdb lists only in-frame clones, some missing. The table has under 2,500 clones, about three fifths seen once; the top ten hold around 3%. These data come from a study of tissue T cells after allogeneic stem cell transplantation. Study-wide findings and caveats: Motif-based clustering found tissue-specific repertoire signatures shared across patients, though few clones were shared. Anatomically similar tissues had similar TCR repertoires within each patient. Which tissue TCRs were alloreactive or antigen-specific was not determined. Some clones might be persisting host cells. This small cohort was clinically heterogeneous, and sampling depth was a limitation.

The source material was gut tissue. The TCR comes from a female BALB/c mouse in good health. For this mouse line, the MHC haplotype is H2-d. J is TRBJ2-5 and V is TRBV5, with no clear D. Partial CDR3 DNA: TGTGCCAGCAGCCAAACCAATAACCAAGACACCCAGTAC. Translated: CASSQTNNQDTQY. The whole CDR3 sequence reads CASSQTNNQDTQYF.